The source of this TCR beta chain is a study of T-cell memory formation after mild COVID-19. Across the whole study: The study found TCR clusters largely donor specific.

As regards this clonotype: Its specificity is unknown.

A single record per CDR3 protein comes from TCRdb applying MiXCR to the 5' RACE reads. The top ten clones hold around 21% of a sample with approximately 340,000 distinct CDR3 sequences, about an eighth of them seen once. V was pared by 6 bases and J by 8 bases, with 8 bases of the junction left unmatched. This CDR3 has 15 residues. Study-level findings and limits: CD4+ contracting clones were mainly CM and EM; CD8+ ones, EMRA. The study detected some responding clones in pre-infection memory, suggesting cross-reactive memory joined. Clones that got smaller from day 15 to 85 had even CD4/CD8, while clones growing later tipped toward CD4+.

This sequence originates from a man aged 18 to 35 who had mild COVID-19 (a few samples of this study predate the infection). Cell type and time point are not known. The sequenced sample was PBMCs or a T cell subset sorted from them (not recorded which). This chain uses TRBV12-3 or TRBV12-4 with TRBJ2-1, with 12 bases that match TRBD2. CDR3 residues: CASRTSGGGFYEQFF. The CDR3 DNA follows: TGTGCCAGCAGGACTAGCGGGGGAGGATTTTATGAGCAGTTCTTC.